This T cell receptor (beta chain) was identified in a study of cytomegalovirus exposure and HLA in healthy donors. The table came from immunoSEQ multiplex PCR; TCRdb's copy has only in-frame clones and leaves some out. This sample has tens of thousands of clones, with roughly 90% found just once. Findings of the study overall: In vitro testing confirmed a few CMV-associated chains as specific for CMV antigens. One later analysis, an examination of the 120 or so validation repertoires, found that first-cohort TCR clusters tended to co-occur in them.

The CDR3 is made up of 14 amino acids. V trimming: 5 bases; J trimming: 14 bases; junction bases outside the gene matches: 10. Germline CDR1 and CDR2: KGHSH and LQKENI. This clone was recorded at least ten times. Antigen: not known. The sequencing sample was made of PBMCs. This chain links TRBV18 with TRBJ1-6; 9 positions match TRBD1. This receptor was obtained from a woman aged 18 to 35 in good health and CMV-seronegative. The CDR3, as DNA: TGTGCCAGCTCAGTGGACAGGGGTCCCGGTACCCTCCACTTT. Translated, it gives CASSVDRGPGTLHF.